The rows below give T cell receptor beta chains drawn from one sample of a study of memory CD4+ T cells and cytomegalovirus serostatus. Sequenced by immunoSEQ multiplex PCR; TCRdb stores in-frame clones only, minus some. Here the sample spans about 80,000 clones, roughly 80% being singletons. The material sequenced was memory CD4+ T cells from blood. Receptor source: an adult in good health and CMV-seronegative. CDR3s leave out the opening cysteine and the closing phenylalanine or tryptophan.

v_gene	j_gene	CDR3aa
TRBV7-2	TRBJ2-1	ASSNIGTGVDEQF
TRBV11-1	TRBJ2-7	ASSLARGPLYEQY
TRBV7-6	TRBJ2-7	ASSFRIQPYEQY
TRBV5-4	TRBJ1-5	ASSLSGGQGNQPQH
TRBV28	TRBJ2-7	ASSLDRVLAEQY
TRBV7-7	TRBJ2-5	ASSSTGAQY
TRBV27	TRBJ2-3	ASSLRTSTDTQY
TRBV7-9	TRBJ1-1	ASSAIESGTTEAF
TRBV19	TRBJ1-5	ATSGQFMISQPQH
TRBV7-9	TRBJ2-3	ASVGSGSDTQY
TRBV19	TRBJ1-1	ASSGRQGTNTEAF
TRBV5-4	TRBJ1-1	ASSVEEEAF
TRBV5-1	TRBJ1-6	ASSPGGASPLH
TRBV7-9	TRBJ2-2	ASSGTGELF
TRBV28	TRBJ2-2	ASSLLINGELF
TRBV2	TRBJ2-1	ASSVSSGGGEQF
TRBV5-6	TRBJ1-1	ASSPDNQAEAF
TRBV7-6	TRBJ2-5	ASSLGVRGGSETQY
TRBV4-3	TRBJ1-2	ASSQVNKDGYT
TRBV5-1	TRBJ2-5	ASSSEIQETQY
TRBV5-1	TRBJ2-5	ASSLGGDTARETQY
TRBV4-1	-	ASSLIWASGNYEQY
TRBV5-1	TRBJ1-1	ASREQGGNTEAF
TRBV5-8	TRBJ1-2	ASSVARRQGVDL
TRBV2	TRBJ1-5	ASSGQQGDQPQH
TRBV5-1	TRBJ1-2	ASSKAGTTTSGYGYT
TRBV7-8	TRBJ1-1	ASSLAPRDISLNTEAF
TRBV19	TRBJ2-1	ASSIDGAGRSGGAAEQF
TRBV5-1	TRBJ1-6	ASSLGYRGVGISPLH
TRBV7-3	TRBJ2-2	ASSLTPRDYTGELF
TRBV7-9	TRBJ2-7	ASSLNSATYEQY
TRBV7-8	TRBJ2-7	ASSSDFSYEQY
TRBV9	TRBJ2-5	ASSPTAREETQY
TRBV7-9	TRBJ1-6	ASSPPGGTNSPLH
TRBV7-9	TRBJ2-1	ATTAQMLPQF
TRBV18	TRBJ2-7	ASSQSTVNEQY
TRBV5-5	TRBJ2-7	ASSLADGIYEQY
TRBV5-1	TRBJ2-7	ASSFYEQY
TRBV5-6	TRBJ2-3	ASSLPIGLAGEGTDTQY
TRBV11-2	TRBJ1-1	ASSVNGGRNTEAF
TRBV6-5	TRBJ1-2	ASSYVRGYT
TRBV6-5	TRBJ2-7	ASSYSRPGFEQY
TRBV6-5	TRBJ2-7	ASSSGTSYEQY
TRBV30	TRBJ2-7	AWSVKGLGEQY